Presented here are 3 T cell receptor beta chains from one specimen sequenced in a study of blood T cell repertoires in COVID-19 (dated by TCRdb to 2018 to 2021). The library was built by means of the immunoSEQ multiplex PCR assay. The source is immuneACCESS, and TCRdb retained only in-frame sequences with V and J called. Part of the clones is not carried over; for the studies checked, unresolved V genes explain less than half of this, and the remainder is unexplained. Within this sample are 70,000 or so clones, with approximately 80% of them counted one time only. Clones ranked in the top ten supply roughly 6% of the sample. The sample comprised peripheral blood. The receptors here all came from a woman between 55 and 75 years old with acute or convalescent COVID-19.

CDR3 loop: CASSLGPGRGGHNEQFF. CDR3 coding DNA: TGTGCCAGCAGCTTAGGACCGGGTCGGGGGGGCCACAATGAGCAGTTCTTC. The genes are TRBV11-2 and TRBJ2-1, with 8 bases fitting TRBD2. Trimming took 1 base from V and 5 from J; bases not matched to a gene: 10. In germline, CDR1 is SGHAT, CDR2 FQNNGV. The CDR3 totals 17 residues.

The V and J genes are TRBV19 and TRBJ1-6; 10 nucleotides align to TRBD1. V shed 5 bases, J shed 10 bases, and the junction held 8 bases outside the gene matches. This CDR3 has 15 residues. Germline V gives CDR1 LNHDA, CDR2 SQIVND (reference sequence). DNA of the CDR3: TGTGCCAGTAGTCCTGGACAGGGGGAGAGCTCACCCCTCCACTTT. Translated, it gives CASSPGQGESSPLHF. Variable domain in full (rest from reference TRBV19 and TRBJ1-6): DGGITQSPKYLFRKEGQNVTLSCEQNLNHDAMYWYRQDPGQGLRLIYYSQIVNDFQKGDIAEGYSVSREKKESFPLTVTSAQKNPTAFYLCASSPGQGESSPLHFGNGTRLTVT.

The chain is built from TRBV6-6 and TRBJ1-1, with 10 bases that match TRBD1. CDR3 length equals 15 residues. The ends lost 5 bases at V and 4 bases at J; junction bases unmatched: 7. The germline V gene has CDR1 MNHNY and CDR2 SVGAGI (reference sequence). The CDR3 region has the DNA TGTGCCAGCAGTCCCCGGGACAGGGGTTCCACTGAAGCTTTCTTT. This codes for CASSPRDRGSTEAFF.